Each of the 13 T cell receptor beta chains below was sequenced from the same sample in a study of blood T cell repertoires in COVID-19. Sequencing was performed with immunoSEQ multiplex PCR; in TCRdb, only in-frame clones are kept and a portion is missing. The sample yields about 270,000 clones, around 89% seen once. The specimen was PBMCs or T cells enriched from blood (not recorded which). These receptors originate from a woman between 45 and 60 years old who had recovered from COVID-19.

This chain links TRBV6-2 or TRBV6-3 with TRBJ2-7; 7 bases fit TRBD2. V lost 4 bases and J lost 2; bases outside the gene matches: 2. This CDR3 spans 13 amino acids. Germline V gene data show CDR1 as MNHEY and CDR2 as SVGEGT. CDR3 nucleotides: TGTGCCAGCAGTTGGAGCGGGACCTACGAGCAGTACTTC. This encodes CASSWSGTYEQYF.

The sample holds a few counts of this clone. The chain employs TRBV4-2 and TRBJ1-5, with D unclear. The V end lost 0 bases, the J end lost 5 bases, and 8 bases lay between the germline ends. The V gene's germline CDR1 is LGHNA and CDR2 YNFKEQ. The CDR3 spans 14 residues. In nucleotides, the CDR3 is TGTGCCAGCAGCCAAGATAACCGGTATCAGCCCCAGCATTTT. Translated: CASSQDNRYQPQHF.

The gene calls are TRBV10-3 and TRBJ1-2; maybe TRBD1 (6 bases). There are 12 residues in the CDR3. Trimming stripped 0 bases from V and 12 bases from J, with 11 bases between. Germline-derived CDR1 and CDR2 are ENHRY and SYGVKD. CDR3 bases: TGTGCCATCAGTGAGTCGACAGGCCGGGACACCTTC. Amino acid sequence: CAISESTGRDTF.

This chain joins TRBV12-1 and TRBJ2-5; the table names TRBD2, a call not compared with the DNA. TRBV12-1 is a documented pseudogene. The CDR3 sequence is 19 residues long. This CDR3 reads CASSFVFIRGEHGGETQYF. For the CDR3, the DNA is TGTGCCAGCAGCTTTGTTTTTATACGCGGGGAACACGGCGGGGAGACCCAGTACTTC.

The chain couples TRBV12-3 or TRBV12-4 to TRBJ2-1; D unclear. This CDR3 region has 13 residues. V lost 3 bases and J 2 bases, leaving 5 bases between the germline ends. CDR3 residues: CASSLSPYNEQFF. CDR3 bases: TGTGCCAGCAGTTTGAGTCCCTACAATGAGCAGTTCTTC.

This clone was counted a single time. The J gene is TRBJ1-3, the V gene TRBV5-1, with D unclear. V lost 3 bases, J lost 0 bases, and 10 bases lay in between. CDR3 length equals 15 residues. Germline V gene sequence: CDR1 SGHRS, CDR2 YFSETQ. In DNA, the CDR3 is TGCGCCAGCAGCTCCTTTGCGGGCTCTGGAAACACCATATATTTT. Translating gives CASSSFAGSGNTIYF.

J is TRBJ1-2 and V is TRBV28, with 7 bases matching TRBD1. CDR3 length equals 13 residues. J was trimmed by 10 bases and V by 4 bases; bases with no gene match: 9. CDR1 is MDHEN and CDR2 is SYDVKM in the germline V gene. As DNA, the CDR3 is TGTGCCAGCAGTTCACTCTACAGGGGTTACTACACCTTC. Protein: CASSSLYRGYYTF.

The chain links TRBV5-1 to TRBJ2-7, with 8 nucleotides matching TRBD1. V was clipped by 4 bases and J by 6 bases; unmatched bases: 9. This CDR3 is built from 14 residues. CDR1 and CDR2 (germline): SGHRS, YFSETQ. CDR3 sequence: CASSLRTGQSEQYF. The CDR3 DNA follows: TGCGCCAGCAGCCTAAGGACAGGGCAGAGCGAGCAGTACTTC.

The chain carries TRBV15 and TRBJ2-5; D gene uncertain. The ends were cut back, 0 bases at V and 2 bases at J, with 7 bases in the middle. CDR3 length: 14 amino acids. Germline V gene lookup returns CDR1 LNHNV and CDR2 YYDKDF (reference sequence). CDR3 DNA: TGTGCCACCAGCAGAGACAGGTCGCAAGAGACCCAGTACTTC. It translates to CATSRDRSQETQYF.

V gene TRBV15 combines with J gene TRBJ2-5, with unresolved D. Germline loops: CDR1 LNHNV, CDR2 YYDKDF (reference sequence). V lost 6 bases and J lost 0, with 11 bases in between. The CDR3 runs to 14 residues. CDR3 DNA sequence: TGTGCCACCAGGCAAGCCAGGTACCAAGAGACCCAGTACTTC. Encoded protein: CATRQARYQETQYF.

This clone appeared once. The V and J genes are TRBV5-1 and TRBJ2-7; D call uncertain. Per the germline V gene, CDR1 is SGHRS and CDR2 is YFSETQ. V was pared by 0 bases and J by 0 bases, with 13 bases between. The CDR3 covers 16 residues. This CDR3 reads CASSLDNRVSSYEQYF. CDR3 in DNA: TGCGCCAGCAGCTTGGATAATCGAGTAAGCTCCTACGAGCAGTACTTC.

The J gene is TRBJ1-3, the V gene TRBV28; TRBD1 agrees at 8 bases. CDR1 is MDHEN and CDR2 is SYDVKM in the germline V gene. CDR3 length: 14 amino acids. The ends lost 7 bases at V and 0 bases at J; junction bases unmatched: 2. The CDR3 DNA reads TGTGCCAGCATGACAGGGGACTCTGGAAACACCATATATTTT. Encoded protein: CASMTGDSGNTIYF.

CDR3 in amino acids: CASSPLWVAADTEAFF. DNA for the CDR3: TGTGCCAGCTCACCATTGTGGGTCGCTGCGGACACTGAAGCTTTCTTT. The chain links TRBV18 to TRBJ1-1, with D unclear. The germline V gene encodes CDR1 KGHSH and CDR2 LQKENI. The CDR3 runs 16 residues. With 2 bases removed from V and 3 bases from J, the gap between germline ends came to 16 bases. Looking up the rest from reference TRBV18 and TRBJ1-1 gives the full variable domain: NAGVMQNPRHLVRRRGQEARLRCSPMKGHSHVYWYRQLPEEGLKFMVYLQKENIIDESGMPKERFSAEFPKEGPSILRIQQVVRGDSAAYFCASSPLWVAADTEAFFGQGTRLTVV.